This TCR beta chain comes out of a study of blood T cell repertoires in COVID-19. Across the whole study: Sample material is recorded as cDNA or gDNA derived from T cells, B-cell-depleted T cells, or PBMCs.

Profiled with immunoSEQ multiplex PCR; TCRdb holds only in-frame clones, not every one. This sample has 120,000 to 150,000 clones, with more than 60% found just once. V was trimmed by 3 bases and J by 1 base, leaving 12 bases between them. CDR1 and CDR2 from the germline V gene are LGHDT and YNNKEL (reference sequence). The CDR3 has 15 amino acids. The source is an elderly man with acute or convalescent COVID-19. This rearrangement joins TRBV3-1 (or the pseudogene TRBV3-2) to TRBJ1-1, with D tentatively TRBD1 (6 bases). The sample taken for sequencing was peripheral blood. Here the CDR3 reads CASSQHGTTNTEAFF. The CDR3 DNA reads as TGTGCCAGCAGCCAGCATGGGACAACGAACACTGAAGCTTTCTTT.